The clone carrying this T cell receptor beta chain was detected many times. Antigen unknown. Amplification of the TCR beta CDR3 regions used RNA transcripts (as template). HTBI-primed first-round RT-PCR preceded second-round multiplex PCR. TCRdb ran MiXCR on the multiplex PCR reads and lists one entry per CDR3 protein. The sample has about 640,000 distinct CDR3 sequences; more than 40% are singletons. The sample originates from a study of Graves' ophthalmopathy and Graves' hyperthyroidism. At the level of the study: At initial diagnosis, peripheral blood was obtained, and this preceded any treatment.

Moderate-to-severe activity, CAS ≥3, NOSPECS ≥4 and a duration under 3 months were seen in donors with ophthalmopathy. Study outcomes and limitations: The study's model predicted ophthalmopathy progression at approximately 71% sensitivity and 72.22% specificity. Most clonotypes expanded in thyroid above 0.001 frequency were present in blood too.

Germline assignment: CDR1 SEHNR and CDR2 FQNEAQ (reference sequence). V dropped 5 bases and J dropped 0 bases, with 13 bases sitting between them. This CDR3 comprises 15 residues. The V gene is TRBV7-9, the J gene TRBJ1-1, with D tentatively TRBD1 (5 bases). The TCR originated in an adult man with Graves' ophthalmopathy. The specimen was peripheral blood. The CDR3 DNA reads TGTGCCAGCAGCCAGGAGGGGTTGGTGAACACTGAAGCTTTCTTT. Translation gives CASSQEGLVNTEAFF.